The 15 T cell receptor beta chains presented below share a single source sample, sequenced in a study of cytomegalovirus exposure and HLA in healthy donors. This PCR relied on a set of 60 Vbeta primers and 13 Jbeta primers. Assay: immunoSEQ multiplex PCR; the TCRdb copy retains only in-frame clones and omits some. The repertoire consists of some 130,000 clones, with roughly 77% occurring once and the leading ten covering about 4.5%. Sequenced input: PBMCs. These receptors were obtained from a man between 25 and 39 years old in good health.

The rearrangement uses TRBV4-1 and TRBJ2-6, with D perhaps matching TRBD2 (5 bases). The V end lost 4 bases, the J end lost 4 bases, and 8 bases lay between the germline ends. The V gene's germline CDR1 is MGHRA and CDR2 YSYEKL. The CDR3 totals 14 residues. DNA for the CDR3: TGCGCCAGCAGCCCCCCGGGGGGGGCCAACGTCCTGACTTTC. Its translation: CASSPPGGANVLTF.

V gene TRBV6-5 combines with J gene TRBJ1-4; 7 bases align to TRBD1. This CDR3 has 14 residues. J gave up 8 bases and V 7 bases, and 10 bases lay outside the gene matches. Germline-derived CDR1 and CDR2 are MNHEY and SVGAGI. Written as DNA, the CDR3 is TGTGCCAGCACTTGGGACAGTGAGCTCGAAAAACTGTTTTTT. Translating gives CASTWDSELEKLFF.

Note on this clone: Mismatch with germline at one junction end may stem from a read error. This chain uses TRBV7-7 with TRBJ2-1; the D gene is possibly TRBD1 (5 bases). Germline V gene lookup returns CDR1 SSHAT and CDR2 FNYEAQ (reference sequence). This CDR3 has 15 amino acids. CDR3 sequence reads: CASSLVGAPYNEQFF. In DNA form, the CDR3 reads TGTGCTAGCAGCTTAGTAGGGGCTCCCTACAATGAGCAGTTCTTC.

This clone appeared once. The rearrangement uses TRBV7-9 and TRBJ2-2; 10 bases line up with TRBD1. CDR3 size: 14 residues. Germline V lookup: CDR1 SEHNR, CDR2 FQNEAQ (reference sequence). J lost 7 bases, V lost 10 bases, and 9 bases had no gene match. This chain's CDR3 is CATPPDRGSGELFF. The CDR3, as DNA: TGTGCCACCCCGCCGGACAGGGGGAGCGGGGAGCTGTTTTTT. The full variable domain, completed using reference TRBV7-9 and TRBJ2-2, is DTGVSQNPRHKITKRGQNVTFRCDPISEHNRLYWYRQTLGQGPEFLTYFQNEAQLEKSRLLSDRFSAERPKGSFSTLEIQRTEQGDSAMYLCATPPDRGSGELFFGEGSRLTVL.

This sequence joins TRBV7-8 and TRBJ1-5; 10 nucleotides line up with TRBD1. This CDR3 is 15 amino acids long. Trimming took 4 bases from V and 6 from J; bases not matched to a gene: 6. Germline V gene lookup returns CDR1 SGHVS and CDR2 FQNEAQ. CDR3 coding DNA: TGTGCCAGCAGCTCTCGGACAGGGGGACTTCAGCCCCAGCATTTT. Translated, it gives CASSSRTGGLQPQHF.

The chain employs TRBV4-1 and TRBJ1-2; D is unclear. This CDR3 region has 13 residues. Trimming pared 4 bases from V and 2 bases from J, leaving 8 bases between. Germline-derived CDR1 and CDR2 are MGHRA and YSYEKL. CDR3 DNA: TGCGCCAGCAGCCCGAGGGTAAACTATGGCTACACCTTC. Amino acid sequence: CASSPRVNYGYTF.

This sequence joins TRBV28 and TRBJ2-6; D perhaps matches TRBD1 (6 bases). The V end was cut by 6 bases, the J end by 4 bases, with 10 bases between. Germline V gene lookup returns CDR1 MDHEN and CDR2 SYDVKM. The CDR3 has 14 residues. The CDR3 coding sequence is TGTGCCAGCAGCCCAGGGGTCGGGGCCAACGTCCTGACTTTC. This encodes CASSPGVGANVLTF.

The J gene is TRBJ1-2, the V gene TRBV5-1, with D perhaps matching TRBD1 (5 bases). In germline, CDR1 is SGHRS, CDR2 YFSETQ. The CDR3 length is 13 residues. V was clipped by 0 bases and J by 8 bases, with 11 bases between them. CDR3: CASSLDAGRGYTF. The CDR3, as DNA: TGCGCCAGCAGCTTGGATGCGGGGCGAGGCTACACCTTC.

The rearrangement joins TRBV18 to TRBJ1-1; the match to TRBD1 covers 9 bases. The ends lost 2 bases at V and 6 bases at J; junction bases unmatched: 7. In germline, CDR1 is KGHSH, CDR2 LQKENI. The CDR3 is 15 amino acids. CDR3 protein: CASSPGTGYLAEAFF. CDR3 sequence (DNA): TGTGCCAGCTCACCAGGGACAGGGTATCTCGCTGAAGCTTTCTTT.

CDR3 coding DNA: TGCGCCAGCAGCCAAGAACAGGGAGGGTATGGCTACACCTTC. Translation: CASSQEQGGYGYTF. The gene calls are TRBV4-1 and TRBJ1-2; D is possibly TRBD1 (6 bases). CDR1 MGHRA and CDR2 YSYEKL come from the germline V gene. The CDR3 consists of 14 residues. V was clipped by 0 bases and J by 5 bases, with 10 bases between them.

This chain uses TRBV7-2 with TRBJ1-4; the D is unclear. Germline V CDR1 and CDR2: SGHTA, FQGNSA. The CDR3 sequence is 13 residues long. With 5 bases removed from V and 8 bases from J, the gap between germline ends came to 12 bases. In nucleotides, the CDR3 is TGTGCCAGCAGCCCGCCGGGGAGGGAAAAACTGTTTTTT. It codes for CASSPPGREKLFF.

The chain links TRBV11-2 to TRBJ2-7, with no clear D. Trimming pared 7 bases from V and 0 bases from J, leaving 16 bases between. The CDR3 contains 15 residues. Germline loops: CDR1 SGHAT, CDR2 FQNNGV. The CDR3 sequence: CASKPSRLSSYEQYF. Here the CDR3 DNA reads TGTGCCAGCAAACCATCTAGGCTTAGCTCCTACGAGCAGTACTTC.

The chain has TRBV2 and TRBJ1-1, with 9 bases that match TRBD1. Germline CDR1 and CDR2: SNHLY and FYNNEI. V was pared by 10 bases and J by 1 base, with 10 bases of the junction left unmatched. The CDR3 totals 15 residues. The CDR3 bases are TGTGCCACTAACCGGGACAGGGTCGGGAACACTGAAGCTTTCTTT. It codes for CATNRDRVGNTEAFF.

Worth noting for this clone: Relative to the germline gene, one junction end is altered; a read error may explain this. The chain links TRBV7-9 to TRBJ2-5, with TRBD2 as a possible D gene (5 bases). The CDR3 is 10 amino acids. Per the germline V gene, CDR1 is SEHNR and CDR2 is FQNEAQ (reference sequence). The DNA of the CDR3 is TGTTCCAGCGGCGGAGAGACCCAGTACTTC. It yields the protein CSSGGETQYF.

The chain has TRBV30 and TRBJ1-2; 10 nucleotides line up with TRBD1. The CDR3 has 15 amino acids. With 2 bases clipped from V and 6 bases from J, the junction kept 9 bases outside the gene matches. Germline V gene lookup returns CDR1 GTSNPN and CDR2 SVGIG (reference sequence). The CDR3 here is CAWSLLGTGVNGYTF. The CDR3 DNA reads TGTGCCTGGAGTCTCCTAGGGACAGGGGTTAATGGCTACACCTTC.